Below are 11 T cell receptor beta chains sequenced from a single sample in a study of T cells in Graves' hyperthyroidism and ophthalmopathy. Amplified regions were TCR beta CDR3 sequences from RNA transcripts. In the first-round RT-PCR of the TCR CDR3, the HTBI primer set was used. TCRdb ran MiXCR on the multiplex PCR reads and lists one entry per CDR3 protein. The data contain some 250,000 distinct CDR3 sequences, roughly 15% of them singletons. The sequencing input was blood. These receptors were taken from a woman between 50 and 59 years old with Graves' hyperthyroidism that later progressed to Graves' ophthalmopathy.

This clonotype has a handful of counts. A clone one base away is much larger, so this may be a read error. The rearrangement uses TRBV2 and TRBJ2-1, with D perhaps given as TRBD1 or TRBD2 (5 bases each). The CDR3 contains 17 residues. Germline CDR1 and CDR2: SNHLY and FYNNEI. The CDR3 sequence: CAGRDPGTSGSYNEQFF. The CDR3 DNA reads TGTGCCGGCAGGGATCCCGGGACGAGCGGCTCCTACAATGAGCAGTTCTTC. The full variable domain, its missing parts supplied by reference TRBV2 and TRBJ2-1, is EPEVTQTPSHQVTQMGQEVILRCVPISNHLYFYWYRQILGQKVEFLVSFYNNEISEKSEIFDDQFSVERPDGSNFTLKIRSTKLEDSAMYFCAGRDPGTSGSYNEQFFGPGTRLTVL.

The rearrangement joins TRBV9 to TRBJ1-1; no clear D gene. Germline values: CDR1 SGDLS, CDR2 YYNGEE. Trimming pared 2 bases from V and 1 base from J, leaving 6 bases between. This CDR3 contains 13 residues. The CDR3 DNA follows: TGTGCCAGCAGCGTTGCCCAGAACACTGAAGCTTTCTTT. It translates to CASSVAQNTEAFF.

This clonotype came up many times. The J gene is TRBJ2-7, the V gene TRBV7-2; 7 bases agree with TRBD1. The CDR3 spans 14 residues. Germline trimming cut 4 bases from V and 3 bases from J; bases unmatched to any gene: 6. Germline V gene data show CDR1 as SGHTA and CDR2 as FQGNSA. The CDR3 coding sequence is TGTGCCAGCAGCTCCCAACGGGACAGCTACGAGCAGTACTTC. Encoded protein: CASSSQRDSYEQYF. The full variable domain, in which reference TRBV7-2 and TRBJ2-7 provide the parts outside the CDR3, is GAGVSQSPSNKVTEKGKDVELRCDPISGHTALYWYRQSLGQGLEFLIYFQGNSAPDKSGLPSDRFSAERTGGSVSTLTIQRTQQEDSAVYLCASSSQRDSYEQYFGPGTRLTVT.

This clonotype was seen repeatedly, ten times or more. The chain combines TRBV5-1 with TRBJ1-5; D is undetermined. CDR1 SGHRS and CDR2 YFSETQ come from the germline V gene. The CDR3 runs 15 residues. Deletions cut 4 bases from V and 0 bases from J, with 11 bases between. The CDR3 reads CASSPAGYSNQPQHF. CDR3 sequence (DNA): TGCGCCAGCAGCCCGGCGGGATATAGCAATCAGCCCCAGCATTTT. Full variable domain (missing parts from reference TRBV5-1 and TRBJ1-5): KAGVTQTPRYLIKTRGQQVTLSCSPISGHRSVSWYQQTPGQGLQFLFEYFSETQRNKGNFPGRFSGRQFSNSRSEMNVSTLELGDSALYLCASSPAGYSNQPQHFGDGTRLSIL.

This clonotype was recorded many times. This sequence joins TRBV28 and TRBJ2-3; 11 positions match TRBD2. From germline, CDR1 is MDHEN and CDR2 SYDVKM. V lost 7 bases to trimming and J lost 3 bases; unmatched junction nucleotides: 9. The CDR3 spans 16 residues. The CDR3 spells CASMELAGVRTDTQYF. Written as DNA, the CDR3 is TGTGCCAGCATGGAACTAGCGGGAGTCCGGACAGATACGCAGTATTTT.

The chain employs TRBV18 and TRBJ1-2, with TRBD1 matching 11 bases. This CDR3 has 13 amino acids. The junction had 2 bases not matched to a gene; V was cut back by 4 bases and J by 7 bases. Germline CDR1 and CDR2: KGHSH and LQKENI. The CDR3 here is CASSLDRGPGYTF. The DNA for the CDR3 is TGTGCCAGCTCACTGGACAGGGGGCCTGGCTACACCTTC.

This clonotype came up a few times. This may arise from a read error, as a much more abundant clone is one base away. The chain is built from TRBV7-6 and TRBJ2-5; the D call may be TRBD1 or TRBD2 (5 bases each). Looked up from germline, CDR1 is SGHVS and CDR2 is FNYEAQ. The length of the CDR3 is 15 residues. Between the trimmed V and J ends, which lost 5 bases and 4 bases, there was a span of 17 bases. For the CDR3, the DNA is TGTGCCAGCAGCCTCGGGGCGACGGGTGTAGAGACCCAGTACTTC. Its protein product is CASSLGATGVETQYF.

This clonotype was observed at least ten times. The chain employs TRBV7-8 and TRBJ2-3; maybe TRBD2 (5 bases). The CDR3 has 17 residues. The V and J ends lost 10 bases and 4 bases respectively, with 27 bases between them. Germline-derived CDR1 and CDR2 are SGHVS and FQNEAQ. CDR3 sequence (DNA): TGTGCCACCTCGAAGAATTGGGCGGAGGCATTGGCAGATACGCAGTATTTT. Encoded protein: CATSKNWAEALADTQYF.

This clonotype has at least ten counts. The chain employs TRBV28 and TRBJ2-4, with D perhaps being TRBD1 or TRBD2 (5 bases each). The germline V and J ends were trimmed by 8 bases and 6 bases, with 17 bases remaining between them. Germline-derived CDR1 and CDR2 are MDHEN and SYDVKM. The CDR3 is 14 amino acids. CDR3: CASRTGTNLNIQYF. The CDR3 nucleotides are TGTGCCAGCCGTACCGGGACCAACCTAAACATTCAGTACTTC.

This clonotype has ten or more counts. The CDR3 DNA reads TGTGCCAGCATCGAAGGACAGTTCATCGCTTTCTATGGCTACACCTTC. Translated, it gives CASIEGQFIAFYGYTF. The chain employs TRBV6-1 and TRBJ1-2, with D possibly matching TRBD1 (6 bases). The CDR3 extends over 16 amino acids. Trimming pared 7 bases from V and 4 bases from J, leaving 22 bases between. Germline CDR1 reads MNHNS; CDR2 reads SASEGT.

There are many counts of this clonotype. The chain joins TRBV20-1 to TRBJ1-2; the D gene is possibly TRBD1 (5 bases). V was pared by 6 bases and J by 8 bases, with 16 bases between. Germline assignment: CDR1 DFQATT and CDR2 SNEGSKA (reference sequence). This CDR3 has 12 residues. The CDR3 DNA follows: TGCAGTGCCTTCGACAGAAAACTCGGCTACACCTTC. It yields the protein CSAFDRKLGYTF.